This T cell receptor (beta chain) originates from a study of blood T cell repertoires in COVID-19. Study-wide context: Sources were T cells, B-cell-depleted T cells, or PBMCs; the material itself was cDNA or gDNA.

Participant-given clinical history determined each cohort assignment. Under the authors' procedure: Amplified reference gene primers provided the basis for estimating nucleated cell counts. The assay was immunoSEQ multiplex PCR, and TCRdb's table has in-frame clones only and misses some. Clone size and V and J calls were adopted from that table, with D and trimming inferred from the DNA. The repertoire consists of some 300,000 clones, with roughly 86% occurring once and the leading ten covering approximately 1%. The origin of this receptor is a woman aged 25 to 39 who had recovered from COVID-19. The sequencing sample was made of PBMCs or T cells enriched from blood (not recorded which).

The CDR3 here is CASSPKKDIWGTDTQYF. For the CDR3, the DNA is TGTGCCAGCAGCCCAAAAAAGGACATCTGGGGCACAGATACGCAGTATTTT. The rearrangement uses TRBV6-2 or TRBV6-3 and TRBJ2-3; D possibly corresponds to TRBD1 (5 bases). CDR1 is MNHEY and CDR2 is SVGEGT in the germline V gene. CDR3 size: 17 residues. Between the trimmed V and J ends, which lost 6 bases and 1 base, there was a span of 20 bases.